A selection of T cell receptor beta chains follows, all from one sample in a study of blood T cell repertoires in COVID-19. Measured with immunoSEQ multiplex PCR; TCRdb has only the in-frame clones, and not every one. The top ten clones hold just over 8.5% of a sample with around 250,000 clones, around four fifths of them seen once. The sample taken for sequencing was peripheral blood. These receptors were obtained from a man aged 35 to 55 with active or convalescent COVID-19. Both conserved end residues are part of each CDR3. The D gene is left open where the match is weak. Only part of the rows carry a size: once, few, many, or a class if the clone is expanded.

CASSEGARAVNEQFF TGTGCCAGCAGTGAGGGGGCCAGGGCCGTCAATGAGCAGTTCTTC . . TRBJ2-1 TRBV2
CASSPTIGNTGELFF TGTGCCAGCAGCCCTACGATCGGGAACACCGGGGAGCTGTTTTTT . . TRBJ2-2 TRBV25-1
CASQREGLNEQFF TGTGCCAGCCAGCGGGAGGGCCTTAATGAGCAGTTCTTC TRBD2 . TRBJ2-1 TRBV12-3/TRBV12-4
CASSLVFGTGGTEAFF TGTGCCAGCAGCTTGGTGTTCGGGACAGGGGGCACTGAAGCTTTCTTT TRBD1 few TRBJ1-1 TRBV5-8
CAWSVRGGQETQYF TGTGCCTGGAGTGTACGGGGAGGCCAAGAGACCCAGTACTTC . few TRBJ2-5 TRBV30
CASSFWERQGEAFF TGTGCCAGCAGTTTCTGGGAGAGACAGGGAGAAGCTTTCTTT TRBD1 . TRBJ1-1 TRBV28
CARQFSGNTIYF TGTGCCCGCCAGTTCTCTGGAAACACCATATATTTT . . TRBJ1-3 TRBV2
CSLGQGQDGYTF TGCAGCTTAGGACAGGGTCAAGATGGCTACACCTTC TRBD1 few TRBJ1-2 TRBV29-1
CASSGQENTEAFF TGTGCCAGCAGTGGACAGGAGAACACTGAAGCTTTCTTT . . TRBJ1-1 TRBV2
CASSFGSGGSLDGYTF TGTGCCAGCAGCTTTGGCTCAGGGGGCTCCCTTGACGGCTACACCTTC TRBD1 few TRBJ1-2 TRBV11-2
CASSLGWAPRTGELFF TGTGCCAGCAGCTTGGGCTGGGCCCCCCGGACCGGGGAGCTGTTTTTT . . TRBJ2-2 TRBV5-6
CASSQAGSPNTGELFF TGCGCCAGCAGCCAAGCGGGGTCACCAAACACCGGGGAGCTGTTTTTT . . TRBJ2-2 TRBV4-3
CASRGRDGYTEAFF TGTGCCAGCAGGGGCAGGGATGGGTACACTGAAGCTTTCTTT . once TRBJ1-1 TRBV2
CASSADEAFF TGTGCCAGCAGTGCGGATGAAGCTTTCTTT . few TRBJ1-1 TRBV21-1
CASSPRLAGSYNEQFF TGTGCCAGCAGCCCAAGACTAGCTGGCTCCTACAATGAGCAGTTCTTC TRBD2 . TRBJ2-1 TRBV7-6
CASSFGTGTGHNSPLHF TGTGCCAGCAGCTTCGGGACCGGGACAGGTCATAATTCACCCCTCCACTTT TRBD1 few TRBJ1-6 TRBV11-3
CASRRRLAAYLDTQYF TGTGCCAGCAGGCGCCGACTAGCGGCATATCTGGATACGCAGTATTTT TRBD2 . TRBJ2-3 TRBV27
CASSIGAGATLVYGYTF TGTGCCAGCAGCATCGGAGCGGGGGCCACCTTGGTCTATGGCTACACCTTC . . TRBJ1-2 TRBV9
CASSLVRDSAQYF TGTGCCAGCAGCTTAGTGCGGGACTCTGCGCAGTATTTT . few TRBJ2-3 TRBV7-2
CASSSVGGALPGYTF TGTGCCAGCAGTTCGGTTGGTGGGGCGCTACCGGGCTACACCTTC . . TRBJ1-2 TRBV2
CASSPPTGLAKNIQYF TGTGCCAGCAGCCCTCCCACGGGACTAGCCAAAAACATTCAGTACTTC . once TRBJ2-4 TRBV7-2
CASTPQASSYNSPLHF TGTGCCAGCACCCCCCAGGCCAGCTCCTATAATTCACCCCTCCACTTT . . TRBJ1-6 TRBV3-1/TRBV3-2
CASSDPLAGGLSYEQYF TGTGCCAGCAGTGACCCTTTGGCAGGGGGCCTCTCCTACGAGCAGTACTTC TRBD1 . TRBJ2-7 TRBV2
CASSPPTGAGRGYNEQFF TGTGCCAGCTCACCACCGACCGGAGCAGGACGGGGCTACAATGAGCAGTTCTTC . . TRBJ2-1 TRBV18
CASSQDSHRVTGELFF TGTGCCAGCAGCCAAGACTCGCACAGGGTCACCGGGGAGCTGTTTTTT . . TRBJ2-2 TRBV3-1/TRBV3-2
CASSARTSVDTGELFF TGCGCCAGCAGCGCCAGGACTAGCGTTGACACCGGGGAGCTGTTTTTT TRBD2 . TRBJ2-2 TRBV5-1
CASSVSNSNNEQFF TGCGCCAGCAGCGTCTCAAATTCTAACAATGAGCAGTTCTTC . . TRBJ2-1 TRBV5-1
CASSEEGSGRPDTQYF TGTGCCAGCAGTGAAGAGGGTAGCGGGAGGCCAGATACGCAGTATTTT TRBD2 . TRBJ2-3 TRBV6-1
CASRPGTGGNYGYTF TGCGCCAGCAGGCCCGGGACAGGGGGTAACTATGGCTACACCTTC TRBD1 . TRBJ1-2 TRBV4-1
CATSSQIAGAHNEQFF TGTGCCACCAGTAGTCAGATAGCGGGGGCCCACAATGAGCAGTTCTTC TRBD2 . TRBJ2-1 TRBV24-1
CASSSRQGGITDTQYF TGTGCCAGTAGTTCGCGACAGGGGGGGATCACAGATACGCAGTATTTT TRBD1 . TRBJ2-3 TRBV19
CASSSQVDQPQHF TGTGCCAGCAGCTCACAGGTCGATCAGCCCCAGCATTTT . . TRBJ1-5 TRBV11-2
CASSQERGPVYEQCF TGCGCCAGCAGCCAAGAGCGGGGACCCGTTTACGAGCAGTGCTTC . . TRBJ2-7 TRBV4-3
CAWSREEWVAGPHTQYF TGTGCCTGGAGTCGAGAAGAGTGGGTAGCGGGGCCACATACGCAGTATTTT TRBD2 once TRBJ2-3 TRBV30
CASSQVEGARSSGNTIYF TGTGCCAGCAGCCAAGTGGAGGGGGCTAGGAGCTCTGGAAACACCATATATTTT TRBD1 . TRBJ1-3 TRBV14
CASSSPGTGRGETQYF TGTGCCAGCAGCTCGCCCGGGACAGGGAGGGGAGAGACCCAGTACTTC TRBD1 . TRBJ2-5 TRBV7-8
CASSPETAGRAGNTIYF TGCGCCAGCAGCCCGGAAACGGCAGGGCGTGCTGGAAACACCATATATTTT . . TRBJ1-3 TRBV4-3
CASSLRPGDTQYF TGTGCCAGCAGTTTACGGCCAGGGGATACGCAGTATTTT . . TRBJ2-3 TRBV28
CASSYGGALNEKLFF TGTGCCAGCAGTTATGGAGGGGCTCTGAATGAAAAACTGTTTTTT . . TRBJ1-4 TRBV6-6
CSAIQGSDTQYF TGCAGCGCCATACAGGGGTCAGATACGCAGTATTTT TRBD1 . TRBJ2-3 TRBV29-1
CASSPGQAGYGYTF TGTGCCAGTAGTCCTGGACAGGCGGGATATGGCTACACCTTC TRBD1 few TRBJ1-2 TRBV19
CASSKVLNQPQHF TGTGCCAGCAGCAAAGTCCTCAATCAGCCCCAGCATTTT . . TRBJ1-5 TRBV21-1
CAWSGGIWTDTQYF TGTGCCTGGAGTGGCGGGATCTGGACAGATACGCAGTATTTT . . TRBJ2-3 TRBV30
CAWYTPGTVYNEQFF TGTGCCTGGTATACCCCCGGGACAGTGTACAATGAGCAGTTCTTC TRBD1 . TRBJ2-1 TRBV30
CASSLAADTEAFF TGTGCTAGCAGCTTAGCGGCAGACACTGAAGCTTTCTTT . . TRBJ1-1 TRBV7-7
CASSSVTGGLKEELFF TGTGCCAGCAGCTCCGTGACAGGGGGCTTAAAAGAGGAGCTGTTTTTT TRBD1 . TRBJ2-2 TRBV28
CATSNNRGTEAFF TGTGCCACCAGTAATAACAGGGGCACTGAAGCTTTCTTT TRBD1 once TRBJ1-1 TRBV24-1
CASSLRWSEAFF TGTGCCAGCAGTCTTAGGTGGAGTGAAGCTTTCTTT . . TRBJ1-1 TRBV12-3/TRBV12-4
CASSGQLNTEAFF TGTGCCAGCAGCGGACAGTTGAACACTGAAGCTTTCTTT . . TRBJ1-1 TRBV6-2/TRBV6-3